The clone carrying this TCR beta chain showed up just a few times. The data were obtained in a study of T-cell memory formation after mild COVID-19. Study context: Clusters were largely donor specific.

J was trimmed by 0 bases and V by 3 bases; bases with no gene match: 3. This CDR3 is built from 15 residues. Germline V CDR1 and CDR2: MRHNA, SNTAGT. TCRdb independently ran MiXCR on the 5' RACE reads; one entry per CDR3 protein. Of 170,000 or so distinct CDR3 sequences in the sample, around a fifth were seen once. Source material: PBMCs or a T cell subset sorted from them (not recorded which). The sequence was obtained from an adult woman who had mild COVID-19 (a few samples of this study predate the infection). Cell type and time point are not known. V gene TRBV6-4 combines with J gene TRBJ2-3; the match to TRBD2 covers 7 bases. The CDR3 loop is CASSERAGSTDTQYF. CDR3 nucleotides: TGTGCCAGCAGTGAGAGAGCGGGGAGCACAGATACGCAGTATTTT.